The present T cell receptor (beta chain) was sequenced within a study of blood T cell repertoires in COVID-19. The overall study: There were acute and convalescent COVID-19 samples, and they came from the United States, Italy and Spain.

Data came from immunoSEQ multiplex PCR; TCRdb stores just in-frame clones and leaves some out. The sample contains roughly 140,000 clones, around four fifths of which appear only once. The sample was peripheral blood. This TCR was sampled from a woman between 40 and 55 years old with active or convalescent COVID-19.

The CDR3 protein is CASSQDYNGVEQYF. The CDR3 DNA reads as TGTGCCAGCAGCCAAGATTATAACGGGGTTGAGCAGTACTTC. The chain has TRBV3-1 (or the pseudogene TRBV3-2) and TRBJ2-7, with a tentative D call TRBD2 (5 bases). Trimming stripped 0 bases from V and 7 bases from J, with 13 bases between. Germline V gives CDR1 LGHDT, CDR2 YNNKEL (reference sequence). CDR3 length: 14 amino acids.